These 30 T cell receptor beta chains were all obtained from the same sample, sequenced in a study of blood T cell repertoires in COVID-19. Clones were sequenced by immunoSEQ multiplex PCR, and TCRdb holds only the in-frame ones, with some missing. In the table there are about 92,000 clones, roughly 72% of which are singletons. Sample: peripheral blood. The receptors shown here come from a woman aged 60-70 years in a cohort sampled during active or convalescent COVID-19.

This chain joins TRBV4-1 and TRBJ1-5; D not resolved. The CDR3 runs 14 residues. Trimming shortened V by 0 bases and J by 4 bases, and 7 bases separated the two germline ends. Germline loops: CDR1 MGHRA, CDR2 YSYEKL. CDR3 coding DNA: TGCGCCAGCAGCCAAGATCCCGGGAATCAGCCCCAGCATTTT. Protein product: CASSQDPGNQPQHF.

CDR3 in DNA: TGTGCCAGCAGTGAGGTAGGGGGGGTCTACGAGCAGTACTTC. Encoded protein: CASSEVGGVYEQYF. The chain carries TRBV6-1 and TRBJ2-7; TRBD2 might be the D (7 bases). The germline CDR1 and CDR2 sequences are MNHNS and SASEGT. V lost 3 bases and J lost 3, with 12 bases in between. The CDR3 covers 14 residues.

The chain carries TRBV6-4 and TRBJ2-3, with a tentative D call TRBD1 (5 bases). Germline CDR1 MRHNA, CDR2 SNTAGT. The CDR3 is 14 residues long. V lost 5 bases to trimming and J lost 2 bases, with 11 bases between them. The CDR3: CASSQDISTDTQYF. CDR3 DNA sequence: TGTGCCAGCAGTCAGGACATCTCCACAGATACGCAGTATTTT.

The chain couples TRBV5-6 to TRBJ2-1, with 12 positions matching TRBD1. The CDR3 length is 15 residues. Per germline, CDR1 SGHDT and CDR2 YYEEEE. J was trimmed by 6 bases and V by 4 bases; bases with no gene match: 5. CDR3 DNA: TGTGCCAGCAGCGCCGGGACAGGGGGCCTCAATGAGCAGTTCTTC. Its translation: CASSAGTGGLNEQFF.

The chain recombines TRBV27 with TRBJ2-7; 7 bases line up with TRBD1. The CDR3 consists of 15 residues. The V segment lost 5 bases and the J segment 8 bases; nucleotides outside the gene matches: 15. Germline V gene data show CDR1 as MNHEY and CDR2 as SMNVEV (reference sequence). CDR3 loop: CASSPHQNRGTQQYF. CDR3 DNA: TGTGCCAGCAGTCCACATCAGAACAGGGGAACTCAGCAGTACTTC.

Written as DNA, the CDR3 is TGTGCCAGCAGCCCGAATCGGGGGGGCAGCACAGATACGCAGTATTTT. It is translated as CASSPNRGGSTDTQYF. The chain carries TRBV3-1 (or the pseudogene TRBV3-2) and TRBJ2-3, with 8 nucleotides matching TRBD2. With V trimmed by 4 bases and J by 0 bases, 6 bases remained unmatched. Germline V gene data show CDR1 as LGHDT and CDR2 as YNNKEL (reference sequence). The CDR3 sequence is 16 residues long.

This clone came up a few times. This rearrangement joins TRBV29-1 to TRBJ1-5, with TRBD1 identical over 9 bases. Trimming at V came to 4 bases and at J to 5 bases, leaving 3 bases not matched to a gene. Per the germline V gene, CDR1 is SQVTM and CDR2 is ANQGSEA. The CDR3 consists of 13 residues. The CDR3 DNA reads TGCAGCGTTGGGACAGGGGTTGATCAGCCCCAGCATTTT. Encoded protein: CSVGTGVDQPQHF.

The V call is TRBV28, the J call TRBJ1-4, with TRBD1 matching 7 bases. V trimming: 5 bases; J trimming: 5 bases; junction bases outside the gene matches: 8. CDR1 and CDR2 from the germline V gene are MDHEN and SYDVKM. The CDR3 sequence is 15 residues long. CDR3: CASSPDRAANEKLFF. In DNA form, the CDR3 reads TGTGCCAGCAGTCCAGACAGGGCGGCCAATGAAAAACTGTTTTTT.

The chain couples TRBV2 to TRBJ2-2; 12 positions agree with TRBD2. The V gene's germline CDR1 is SNHLY and CDR2 FYNNEI. J gave up 2 bases and V 6 bases, and 10 bases lay outside the gene matches. The CDR3 totals 18 residues. The DNA of the CDR3 is TGTGCCAGCAGGGGAGGACTAGCGGGGCTACTCAACACCGGGGAGCTGTTTTTT. Translated: CASRGGLAGLLNTGELFF.

This sequence joins TRBV20-1 and TRBJ2-5; 9 bases match TRBD1. Unmatched junction bases numbered 6, after V lost 3 bases and J lost 1 base. Germline-derived CDR1 and CDR2 are DFQATT and SNEGSKA (reference sequence). The CDR3 totals 15 residues. CDR3 bases: TGCAGTGCTAGTGCTACAGGGGGCGTCCAAGAGACCCAGTACTTC. Protein: CSASATGGVQETQYF.

The chain recombines TRBV7-7 with TRBJ2-1; D uncertain. The CDR3 is 14 amino acids. With 5 bases removed from V and 10 bases from J, the gap between germline ends came to 18 bases. Germline CDR1 is SSHAT and CDR2 is FNYEAQ (reference sequence). In DNA form, the CDR3 reads TGTGCCAGCAGCCAGACTCGCTTAAGTAGGGAGCAGTTCTTC. It codes for CASSQTRLSREQFF.

The chain has TRBV11-2 and TRBJ2-1; 9 bases agree with TRBD2. The trim removed 1 base at V and 6 bases at J, leaving 4 bases unmatched. The CDR3 loop spans 15 amino acids. Germline V lookup: CDR1 SGHAT, CDR2 FQNNGV. The CDR3 loop is CASSLGRGGSNEQFF. For the CDR3, the DNA is TGTGCCAGCAGCTTAGGGCGGGGGGGTTCCAATGAGCAGTTCTTC.

This chain uses TRBV28 with TRBJ2-6; possible D gene TRBD1, 6 bases. CDR1 and CDR2 (germline): MDHEN, SYDVKM. V lost 2 bases to trimming and J lost 4 bases, with 12 bases between them. The CDR3 is 16 residues long. The CDR3 region is CASSLNRVIGANVLTF. The CDR3 DNA reads TGTGCCAGCAGTTTAAACAGGGTAATCGGGGCCAACGTCCTGACTTTC.

V usage is TRBV6-6 and J usage is TRBJ1-1; 8 nucleotides agree with TRBD1. The CDR3 is 16 residues long. V lost 7 bases, J lost 0 bases, and 10 bases stayed unmatched. Germline V lookup: CDR1 MNHNY, CDR2 SVGAGI (reference sequence). The CDR3: CASIVRGLRMNTEAFF. In nucleotides, the CDR3 is TGTGCCAGCATAGTCAGGGGGCTCCGCATGAACACTGAAGCTTTCTTT.

The rearrangement uses TRBV3-1 (or the pseudogene TRBV3-2) and TRBJ2-5, with a weak D call TRBD2 (5 bases). With 0 bases removed from V and 2 bases from J, the gap between germline ends came to 10 bases. The CDR3 contains 15 residues. Germline lookup yields CDR1 LGHDT and CDR2 YNNKEL (reference sequence). CDR3 DNA: TGTGCCAGCAGCCAAGATGGGTCGGGGCAAGAGACCCAGTACTTC. Its protein product is CASSQDGSGQETQYF.

This sequence joins TRBV29-1 and TRBJ2-2, with 8 bases lining up with TRBD1. With 6 bases clipped from V and 1 base from J, the junction kept 7 bases outside the gene matches. The CDR3 loop spans 15 amino acids. Germline CDR1 is SQVTM and CDR2 is ANQGSEA. This CDR3 reads CSVTGGTRNTGELFF. The CDR3 coding sequence is TGCAGCGTAACAGGGGGAACCAGGAACACCGGGGAGCTGTTTTTT.

V and J are TRBV7-8 and TRBJ1-2; 9 bases map to TRBD1. Trimming removed 5 bases from V and 5 bases from J; junction bases left unmatched: 9. Germline CDR1 and CDR2: SGHVS and FQNEAQ. The CDR3 consists of 15 residues. CDR3 sequence reads: CASSQDWDRAYGYTF. In nucleotides, the CDR3 is TGTGCCAGCAGCCAAGATTGGGACAGGGCTTATGGCTACACCTTC.

The rearrangement links TRBV6-6 to TRBJ1-5; D remains unclear. The CDR3 totals 13 residues. Germline values: CDR1 MNHNY, CDR2 SVGAGI (reference sequence). Trimming pared 8 bases from V and 7 bases from J, leaving 15 bases between. The CDR3, as DNA: TGTGCCAGCCACCGGCCGGGGATGCAGCCCCAGCATTTT. This translates into CASHRPGMQPQHF.

The V and J genes are TRBV4-2 and TRBJ1-3, with 7 bases fitting TRBD1. The CDR3 is 17 amino acids. With 2 bases clipped from V and 0 bases from J, the junction kept 7 bases outside the gene matches. The V gene's germline CDR1 is LGHNA and CDR2 YNFKEQ. For the CDR3, the DNA is TGTGCCAGCAGCCAATCCGGGACAGCCCTCTCTGGAAACACCATATATTTT. Its protein product is CASSQSGTALSGNTIYF.

V usage is TRBV27 and J usage is TRBJ1-5; 7 positions match TRBD1. V dropped 5 bases and J dropped 6; count of bases not matched to a gene: 7. The CDR3 contains 14 residues. Germline V lookup: CDR1 MNHEY, CDR2 SMNVEV (reference sequence). The CDR3 DNA reads TGTGCCAGCAGTAAAGACAGGGCAATTCAGCCCCAGCATTTT. The encoded protein is CASSKDRAIQPQHF.

This clone has more than one count but fewer than ten. The rearrangement links TRBV28 to TRBJ1-1, with D tentatively TRBD1 (5 bases). The V end was cut by 6 bases, the J end by 0 bases, with 8 bases between. Germline lookup yields CDR1 MDHEN and CDR2 SYDVKM. The CDR3 runs 13 residues. The CDR3 DNA reads as TGTGCCAGCAGCCGACAGCTGAACACTGAAGCTTTCTTT. Residues: CASSRQLNTEAFF. The full variable domain, with the rest looked up from reference TRBV28 and TRBJ1-1, is DVKVTQSSRYLVKRTGEKVFLECVQDMDHENMFWYRQDPGLGLRLIYFSYDVKMKEKGDIPEGYSVSREKKERFSLILESASTNQTSMYLCASSRQLNTEAFFGQGTRLTVV.

This clone turned up a few times. The V call is TRBV6-5, the J call TRBJ2-7; D is unresolved. Germline CDR1 reads MNHEY; CDR2 reads SVGAGI. The CDR3 is 11 residues long. V shed 3 bases and J shed 6 bases, with 6 bases lying between them. The CDR3 nucleotides are TGTGCCAGCAGTTATATGTCCGAGCAGTACTTC. Its translation: CASSYMSEQYF.

This chain joins TRBV5-1 and TRBJ1-1, with D possibly TRBD1 on 6 matching bases. CDR3 length: 18 residues. Germline lookup yields CDR1 SGHRS and CDR2 YFSETQ. V was trimmed by 1 base and J by 0 bases, leaving 19 bases between them. CDR3 bases: TGCGCCAGCAGCTTGTGGGCAGGGGCCCCTCCGATGAACACTGAAGCTTTCTTT. Amino acid sequence: CASSLWAGAPPMNTEAFF.

This clone was recorded a few times. The chain uses TRBV27 and TRBJ2-2, with D maybe TRBD2 (5 bases). Trimming stripped 5 bases from V and 6 bases from J, with 19 bases between. The CDR3 contains 16 residues. Germline values: CDR1 MNHEY, CDR2 SMNVEV (reference sequence). CDR3 bases: TGTGCCAGCAGTCCCGCTACGCCCCCGAGGGCCGGGGAGCTGTTTTTT. Translation: CASSPATPPRAGELFF.

The chain is built from TRBV5-1 and TRBJ2-4; D may be TRBD2 (6 bases). This CDR3 contains 14 residues. Per germline, CDR1 SGHRS and CDR2 YFSETQ. The germline V and J ends were trimmed by 2 bases and 1 base, with 7 bases remaining between them. CDR3: CASSLGGAKNIQYF. The CDR3 DNA follows: TGCGCCAGCAGCTTAGGAGGGGCCAAAAACATTCAGTACTTC.

Concerning this clone itself: Within the sample, other DNA sequences also encode this same CDR3. The chain uses TRBV7-9 and TRBJ2-7; TRBD2 matches at 7 bases. The germline V gene has CDR1 SEHNR and CDR2 FQNEAQ (reference sequence). CDR3 length equals 14 residues. The ends lost 5 bases at V and 1 base at J; junction bases unmatched: 5. The CDR3 DNA is TGTGCCAGCAGCCCTCCGGGGGGTTCCTACGAGCAGTACTTC. Protein sequence: CASSPPGGSYEQYF.

The chain joins TRBV6-5 to TRBJ2-7, with D possibly TRBD2 on 6 matching bases. Trimming took off 0 bases at V and 5 bases at J, with 14 bases between the two ends. Germline-derived CDR1 and CDR2 are MNHEY and SVGAGI. This CDR3 spans 15 amino acids. Here the CDR3 DNA reads TGTGCCAGCAGTTACTCGAGGCAGGGAGGCGACGAGCAGTACTTC. Translated: CASSYSRQGGDEQYF.

This rearrangement joins TRBV29-1 to TRBJ1-6; no reliable D call. This CDR3 has 11 amino acids. V gave up 3 bases and J gave up 14 bases, with 11 bases separating them. CDR1 is SQVTM, CDR2 ANQGSEA, per germline. Here the CDR3 reads CSVDTGEALHF. The CDR3 region has the DNA TGCAGCGTTGACACCGGGGAGGCCCTCCACTTT.

This clone was observed at least ten times. This sequence joins TRBV19 and TRBJ1-4; TRBD1 matches at 8 bases. The CDR3 runs to 14 residues. The junction had 10 bases not matched to a gene; V was cut back by 8 bases and J by 8 bases. Germline CDR1 is LNHDA and CDR2 is SQIVND (reference sequence). CDR3 nucleotides: TGTGCCAGTTTACCTTCCGGGACAGGCGAAAAACTGTTTTTT. Translation gives CASLPSGTGEKLFF. Looking up the rest from reference TRBV19 and TRBJ1-4 gives the full variable domain: DGGITQSPKYLFRKEGQNVTLSCEQNLNHDAMYWYRQDPGQGLRLIYYSQIVNDFQKGDIAEGYSVSREKKESFPLTVTSAQKNPTAFYLCASLPSGTGEKLFFGSGTQLSVL.

The rearrangement links TRBV4-2 to TRBJ2-2; a weak D match, TRBD2 (5 bases). V lost 0 bases, J lost 8 bases, and 16 bases lay in between. The CDR3 runs to 16 residues. Germline lookup yields CDR1 LGHNA and CDR2 YNFKEQ. The CDR3 loop reads CASSQELVGRSGELFF. Here the CDR3 DNA reads TGTGCCAGCAGCCAAGAACTAGTCGGACGATCGGGGGAGCTGTTTTTT.